Below, 11 T cell receptor beta chains from the same sample are listed, as sequenced in a study of long-term antiretroviral therapy in people with HIV. Researchers ran immunoSEQ v3.0 at survey level. The protocol was immunoSEQ multiplex PCR, while the TCRdb copy is restricted to in-frame clones and leaves out a portion. The table records 15,000 to 20,000 clones, over 75% of them present only once. Sequenced here: unsorted PBMCs, sampled 0.3 years after starting antiretroviral therapy. The receptors stem from a man aged 55 to 70 with HIV.

The chain is built from TRBV2 and TRBJ2-1; tentatively, D is TRBD2 (6 bases). This CDR3 has 12 residues. Trimming removed 8 bases from V and 7 bases from J, with 12 bases in between. Germline lookup yields CDR1 SNHLY and CDR2 FYNNEI. CDR3 loop: CASGGYRNEQFF. Here the CDR3 DNA reads TGTGCCAGCGGGGGGTACAGGAATGAGCAGTTCTTC.

The chain employs TRBV2 and TRBJ1-2, with no clear D. Germline V CDR1 and CDR2: SNHLY, FYNNEI. The CDR3 is 12 amino acids. Deletions cut 6 bases from V and 4 bases from J, with 9 bases between. As DNA, the CDR3 is TGTGCCAGCAGCCTCCAGACCTATGGCTACACCTTC. Its protein product is CASSLQTYGYTF.

The chain recombines TRBV5-1 with TRBJ1-1; D remains unclear. Between the trimmed V and J ends, which lost 4 bases and 0 bases, there was a span of 10 bases. The CDR3 has 14 residues. CDR1 SGHRS and CDR2 YFSETQ come from the germline V gene. CDR3 protein: CASSLDGMNTEAFF. The CDR3 DNA is TGCGCCAGCAGCCTGGACGGAATGAACACTGAAGCTTTCTTT.

This rearrangement joins TRBV7-2 to TRBJ2-3; unclear D gene. This CDR3 region has 11 residues. The germline V gene has CDR1 SGHTA and CDR2 FQGNSA. V gave up 3 bases and J gave up 9 bases, with 7 bases separating them. The CDR3 nucleotides read TGTGCCAGCAGCTTGATTCGGACGCAGTATTTT. Protein: CASSLIRTQYF.

This clone is deemed medium-sized. The V call is TRBV29-1, the J call TRBJ2-2; 11 nucleotides match TRBD1. The germline V gene encodes CDR1 SQVTM and CDR2 ANQGSEA. CDR3 length equals 16 residues. With 6 bases clipped from V and 5 bases from J, the junction kept 11 bases outside the gene matches. The DNA for the CDR3 is TGCAGCGTCCTCGGAAGGACAGGGGGCCCTACCGGGGAGCTGTTTTTT. Its protein product is CSVLGRTGGPTGELFF.

The V and J genes are TRBV15 and TRBJ1-1; no firm D call. Germline lookup yields CDR1 LNHNV and CDR2 YYDKDF (reference sequence). The CDR3 has 13 amino acids. V was trimmed by 3 bases and J by 4 bases, leaving 9 bases between them. CDR3 in amino acids: CATSRYRGTEAFF. CDR3 in DNA: TGTGCCACCAGCAGGTACCGGGGCACTGAAGCTTTCTTT.

The rearrangement joins TRBV13 to TRBJ2-5; D unclear. Trimming took off 0 bases at V and 5 bases at J, with 10 bases between the two ends. The germline V gene has CDR1 PRHDT and CDR2 FYEKMQ (reference sequence). CDR3 length: 14 amino acids. The CDR3 DNA sequence: TGTGCCAGCAGCTTAGGACGTGGGTGGGAGACCCAGTACTTC. Translating it yields CASSLGRGWETQYF.

J is TRBJ2-3 and V is TRBV5-1; D remains unclear. The CDR3 sequence is 12 residues long. The ends were cut back, 5 bases at V and 5 bases at J, with 9 bases in the middle. The germline gives CDR1 SGHRS, CDR2 YFSETQ. The CDR3: CASSREEDTQYF. The CDR3 DNA follows: TGCGCCAGCAGTCGTGAAGAAGATACGCAGTATTTT.

The chain links TRBV18 to TRBJ2-3, with D perhaps matching TRBD2 (6 bases). CDR3 length: 15 amino acids. CDR1 and CDR2 (germline): KGHSH, LQKENI. V lost 5 bases, J lost 0 bases, and 12 bases lay in between. CDR3: CASSKLAYSTDTQYF. The CDR3 nucleotides read TGTGCCAGCTCAAAGCTAGCGTACAGCACAGATACGCAGTATTTT.

The gene calls are TRBV4-1 and TRBJ1-2; weak D call: TRBD1 (6 bases). The germline V and J ends were trimmed by 2 bases and 8 bases, with 15 bases remaining between them. This CDR3 contains 14 residues. Germline V lookup: CDR1 MGHRA, CDR2 YSYEKL. The CDR3 DNA sequence: TGCGCCAGCAGCCAAAACAGGGACTTTAACGGCTACACCTTC. Its protein is CASSQNRDFNGYTF.

The chain carries TRBV19 and TRBJ2-2; no definite D call. Trimming removed 3 bases from V and 0 bases from J, with 8 bases in between. CDR3 size: 15 residues. CDR1 and CDR2 from the germline V gene are LNHDA and SQIVND (reference sequence). CDR3 in amino acids: CASSIFIANTGELFF. In DNA form, the CDR3 reads TGTGCCAGTAGTATTTTCATCGCGAACACCGGGGAGCTGTTTTTT.